A single sample gave rise to the 15 T cell receptor beta chains below, sequenced in a study of metastatic and nonmetastatic thyroid tumors. TCRdb re-processed the PCR reads through MiXCR. The sample has about 24,000 clones; 13% are singletons. Thyroid surgery had not been preceded by any treatment in any patient. The specimen sequenced was blood. Source of these receptors: a female donor with papillary thyroid cancer or a benign thyroid nodule (not recorded which). Some clones in this sample may be carry-over from other donors' samples.

This clone was seen at least ten times. J is TRBJ2-1 and V is TRBV6-4; no clear D. This CDR3 has 15 residues. Germline V gene sequence: CDR1 MRHNA, CDR2 SNTAGT. The germline V and J ends were trimmed by 6 bases and 7 bases, with 19 bases remaining between them. CDR3 nucleotides: TGTGCCAGCAGCGCCGACCTAAAGTACCCTAATGAGCAGTTCTTC. Protein: CASSADLKYPNEQFF.

Judged by abundance, this clone is medium-sized. The chain joins TRBV19 to TRBJ2-7, with 7 bases that match TRBD1. Trimming removed 5 bases from V and 3 bases from J; junction bases left unmatched: 10. This CDR3 spans 15 amino acids. Germline CDR1 and CDR2: LNHDA and SQIVND (reference sequence). Here the CDR3 DNA reads TGTGCCAGTAGTCCAAGGACAGGCCCGAACTACGAGCAGTACTTC. Residues: CASSPRTGPNYEQYF.

Many counts were recorded for this clone. This chain uses TRBV25-1 with TRBJ2-7; 7 nucleotides agree with TRBD2. CDR1 is MGHDK, CDR2 SYGVNS, per germline. The CDR3 has 11 residues. Trimming at V came to 6 bases and at J to 4 bases, leaving 0 bases not matched to a gene. The CDR3 DNA follows: TGTGCCAGCAGCGGGGGGTACGAGCAGTACTTC. Amino acid sequence: CASSGGYEQYF.

At least ten counts were recorded for this clone. The CDR3 DNA is TGTGCCAGCAGACTTAGCGGGAGCGTGGGCGAGCAGTTCTTC. Residues: CASRLSGSVGEQFF. The chain joins TRBV7-3 to TRBJ2-1; 9 bases are shared with TRBD2. V was clipped by 6 bases and J by 10 bases; unmatched bases: 10. The CDR3 covers 14 residues. Per germline, CDR1 SGHTA and CDR2 FQGTGA.

This clone was detected ten times or more. The chain uses TRBV7-9 and TRBJ1-2; the D gene is possibly TRBD1 (5 bases). The CDR3 totals 13 residues. Trimming shortened V by 3 bases and J by 4 bases, and 9 bases separated the two germline ends. CDR1 SEHNR and CDR2 FQNEAQ come from the germline V gene (reference sequence). In DNA form, the CDR3 reads TGTGCCAGCAGCTTCGGGGCAGCCTATGGCTACACCTTC. Protein product: CASSFGAAYGYTF.

This clone showed up just a few times. The chain links TRBV6-1 to TRBJ1-1; no clear D gene. The V and J ends lost 7 bases and 5 bases respectively, with 14 bases between them. Germline CDR1 is MNHNS and CDR2 is SASEGT. The CDR3 contains 13 residues. In nucleotides, the CDR3 is TGTGCCAGCACCGCCGGGCAAGGGACTGAAGCTTTCTTT. It encodes CASTAGQGTEAFF.

There are many counts of this clone. V gene TRBV11-2 combines with J gene TRBJ2-6, with D possibly matching TRBD2 (6 bases). The length of the CDR3 is 15 residues. In germline, CDR1 is SGHAT, CDR2 FQNNGV. V lost 5 bases, J lost 5 bases, and 13 bases lay in between. The CDR3, as DNA: TGTGCCAGCAGCGCCCGACTAGGTAGGGCCAACGTCCTGACTTTC. As protein: CASSARLGRANVLTF.

In its sample, this clone ranks as medium-sized. The rearrangement links TRBV30 to TRBJ1-6; D possibly corresponds to TRBD1 (6 bases). The CDR3 spans 16 residues. Trimming pared 4 bases from V and 3 bases from J, leaving 16 bases between. Germline V gene data show CDR1 as GTSNPN and CDR2 as SVGIG (reference sequence). Here the CDR3 DNA reads TGTGCCTGGAACCAGGACAGCCTAAACTATAATTCACCCCTCCACTTT. Protein sequence: CAWNQDSLNYNSPLHF.

This clone ranks as medium-sized. The V and J genes are TRBV11-2 and TRBJ2-1; tentative D call: TRBD1 (5 bases). The CDR3 loop spans 15 amino acids. Trimming removed 5 bases from V and 8 bases from J, with 19 bases in between. Germline V CDR1 and CDR2: SGHAT, FQNNGV. The CDR3 region is CASSPLRKGMDEQFF. DNA of the CDR3: TGTGCCAGCAGCCCTCTGCGGAAGGGGATGGATGAGCAGTTCTTC.

This chain joins TRBV20-1 and TRBJ2-2, with D uncertain. The V gene lost 6 bases and the J gene lost 1 base, with 6 bases spanning the gap. Germline lookup yields CDR1 DFQATT and CDR2 SNEGSKA (reference sequence). The CDR3 contains 12 residues. CDR3 in amino acids: CSANQNTGELFF. In DNA, the CDR3 is TGCAGTGCCAACCAGAACACCGGGGAGCTGTTTTTT.

The sample holds many counts of this clone. This chain connects TRBV20-1 to TRBJ2-7, with D perhaps TRBD2 (6 bases). Trimming took off 0 bases at V and 1 base at J, with 10 bases between the two ends. The CDR3 runs to 14 residues. Germline V gene sequence: CDR1 DFQATT, CDR2 SNEGSKA (reference sequence). Written as DNA, the CDR3 is TGCAGTGCTAGAGATCCGGCGGGGTCCTACGAGCAGTACTTC. This encodes CSARDPAGSYEQYF.

The V gene is TRBV13, the J gene TRBJ2-1, with D maybe TRBD1 (6 bases). This CDR3 contains 15 residues. The germline V and J ends were trimmed by 2 bases and 9 bases, with 17 bases remaining between them. Germline-derived CDR1 and CDR2 are PRHDT and FYEKMQ (reference sequence). The CDR3 nucleotides are TGTGCCAGCAGCTTAAGGCCAGGGGAAGGAGGTGAGCAGTTCTTC. This translates into CASSLRPGEGGEQFF.

In this sample, this clone turned up many times. This may be a read error: a much more frequent sequence differs by one nucleotide. This chain links TRBV29-1 with TRBJ2-5; 13 bases agree with TRBD2. The CDR3 extends over 13 amino acids. CDR1 and CDR2 from the germline V gene are SQVTM and ANQGSEA. V shed 7 bases, J shed 5 bases, and the junction held 4 bases outside the gene matches. Here the CDR3 DNA reads TGCAGCGCCGCGACTAGCGGGGGGGAGACCCAGTACTTC. It is translated as CSAATSGGETQYF.

This clone was counted ten times or more. The chain combines TRBV19 with TRBJ1-4; D unclear. CDR1 is LNHDA and CDR2 is SQIVND in the germline V gene (reference sequence). Deletions cut 3 bases from V and 4 bases from J, with 9 bases between. The CDR3 consists of 14 residues. CDR3 sequence reads: CASSMGRINEKLFF. The CDR3 DNA reads TGTGCCAGTAGTATGGGCCGGATTAATGAAAAACTGTTTTTT.

This clone occurred many times. This chain joins TRBV6-1 and TRBJ1-4, with 9 positions matching TRBD1. V lost 7 bases to trimming and J lost 7 bases; unmatched junction nucleotides: 7. The germline V gene encodes CDR1 MNHNS and CDR2 SASEGT. The CDR3 loop spans 14 amino acids. The CDR3 DNA sequence: TGTGCCAGCACTATGGGACAGGGTGGTGAAAAACTGTTTTTT. It codes for CASTMGQGGEKLFF.